This TCR beta chain was sequenced in a study of blood T cell repertoires in COVID-19. This clone was counted a few times. Germline CDR1 and CDR2: SGHVS and FNYEAQ. J lost 6 bases, V lost 5 bases, and 14 bases had no gene match. This CDR3 has 16 residues. Sequenced by immunoSEQ multiplex PCR; TCRdb stores in-frame clones only, minus some. Of approximately 350,000 clones in the sample, 80% to 85% are singletons; the top ten hold approximately 4.7%. The sequence was obtained from a woman aged 50 to 65 who had recovered from COVID-19. The rearrangement joins TRBV7-6 to TRBJ1-1, with 8 positions matching TRBD1. The sample was PBMCs or T cells enriched from blood (not recorded which). CDR3 protein: CASSPRTGLLMAEAFF. The CDR3 DNA follows: TGTGCCAGCAGCCCCCGGACAGGGTTGCTAATGGCTGAAGCTTTCTTT. Complete variable domain (other parts from reference TRBV7-6 and TRBJ1-1): GAGVSQSPRYKVTKRGQDVALRCDPISGHVSLYWYRQALGQGPEFLTYFNYEAQQDKSGLPNDRFSAERPEGSISTLTIQRTEQRDSAMYRCASSPRTGLLMAEAFFGQGTRLTVV.